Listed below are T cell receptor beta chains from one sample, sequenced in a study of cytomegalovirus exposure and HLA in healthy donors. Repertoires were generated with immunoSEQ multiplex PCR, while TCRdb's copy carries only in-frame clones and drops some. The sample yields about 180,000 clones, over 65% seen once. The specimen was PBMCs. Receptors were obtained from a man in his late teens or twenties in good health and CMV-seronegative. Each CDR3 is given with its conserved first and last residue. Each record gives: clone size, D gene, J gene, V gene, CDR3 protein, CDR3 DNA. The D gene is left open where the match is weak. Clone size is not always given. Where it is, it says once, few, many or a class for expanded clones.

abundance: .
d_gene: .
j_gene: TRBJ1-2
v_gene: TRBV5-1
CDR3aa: CASSLAPGTYYGYTF
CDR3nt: TGCGCCAGCAGCTTGGCTCCGGGAACTTACTATGGCTACACCTTC

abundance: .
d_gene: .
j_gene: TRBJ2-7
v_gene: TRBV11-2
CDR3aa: CASSLDGQAFYEQYF
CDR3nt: TGTGCCAGCAGCTTAGACGGCCAGGCCTTCTACGAGCAGTACTTC

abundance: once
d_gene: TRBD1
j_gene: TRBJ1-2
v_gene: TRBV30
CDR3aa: CAWSAQGAYGYTF
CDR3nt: TGTGCCTGGAGTGCACAGGGGGCCTATGGCTACACCTTC

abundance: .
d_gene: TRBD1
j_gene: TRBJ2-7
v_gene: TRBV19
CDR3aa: CASSMRADRGPYEQYF
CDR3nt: TGTGCCAGTAGTATGAGGGCCGACAGGGGACCCTACGAGCAGTACTTC

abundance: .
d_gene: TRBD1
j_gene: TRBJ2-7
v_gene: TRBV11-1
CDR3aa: CASSLRAPGTGAYEQYF
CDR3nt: TGTGCCAGCAGCTTGAGGGCTCCCGGGACAGGCGCCTACGAGCAGTACTTC

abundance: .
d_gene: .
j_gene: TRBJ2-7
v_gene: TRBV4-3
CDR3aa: CASSQRAGIYEQYF
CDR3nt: TGCGCCAGCAGCCAGCGGGCAGGCATCTACGAGCAGTACTTC

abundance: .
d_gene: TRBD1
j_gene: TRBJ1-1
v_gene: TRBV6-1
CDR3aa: CASPGGWQTPTEAFF
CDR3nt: TGTGCCAGCCCAGGGGGCTGGCAGACGCCCACTGAAGCTTTCTTT

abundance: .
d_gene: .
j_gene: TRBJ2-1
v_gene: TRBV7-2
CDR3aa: CASSSQSSYNEQFF
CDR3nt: TGTGCCAGCAGCTCACAGAGCTCCTACAATGAGCAGTTCTTC

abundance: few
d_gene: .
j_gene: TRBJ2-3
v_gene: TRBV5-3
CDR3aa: CARSQTRICRCSTDTQYF
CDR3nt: TGTGCCAGAAGCCAAACCAGGATTTGCCGGTGTAGCACAGATACGCAGTATTTT

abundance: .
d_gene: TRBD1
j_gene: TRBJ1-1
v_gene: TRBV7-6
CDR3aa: CASSLTDRETSEAFF
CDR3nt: TGTGCCAGCAGCCTTACGGACAGGGAGACTTCTGAAGCTTTCTTT

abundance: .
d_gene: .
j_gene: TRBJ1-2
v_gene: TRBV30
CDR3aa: CAWSVWGPTNYGYTF
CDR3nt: TGTGCCTGGAGTGTTTGGGGGCCCACTAACTATGGCTACACCTTC

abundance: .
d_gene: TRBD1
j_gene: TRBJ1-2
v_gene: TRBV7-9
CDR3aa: CASSLTGVDYGYTF
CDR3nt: TGTGCCAGCAGCCTGACAGGGGTAGACTATGGCTACACCTTC

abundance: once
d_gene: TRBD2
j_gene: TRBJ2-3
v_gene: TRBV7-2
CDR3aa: CASSLQGGGATDTQYF
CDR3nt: TGTGCCAGCAGCTTACAGGGCGGGGGGGCCACAGATACGCAGTATTTT

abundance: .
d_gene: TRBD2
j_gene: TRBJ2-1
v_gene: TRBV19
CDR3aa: CASSRTSGTGNEQFF
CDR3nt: TGTGCCAGTAGTAGGACTAGCGGGACCGGTAACGAGCAGTTCTTC

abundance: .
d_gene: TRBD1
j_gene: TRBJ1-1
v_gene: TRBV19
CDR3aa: CASSPMGQGNTEAFF
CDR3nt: TGTGCCAGTAGTCCCATGGGACAGGGCAACACTGAAGCTTTCTTT

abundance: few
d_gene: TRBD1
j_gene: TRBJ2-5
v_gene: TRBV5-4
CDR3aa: CASSPDRGLETQYF
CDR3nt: TGTGCCAGCAGCCCGGACAGGGGACTGGAGACCCAGTACTTC

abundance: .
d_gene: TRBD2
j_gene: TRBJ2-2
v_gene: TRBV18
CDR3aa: CASSPASGNTGELFF
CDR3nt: TGTGCCAGCTCACCGGCTAGCGGGAACACCGGGGAGCTGTTTTTT

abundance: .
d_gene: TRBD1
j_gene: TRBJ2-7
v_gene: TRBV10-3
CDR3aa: CAISEDRDAYEQYF
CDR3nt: TGTGCCATCAGTGAGGACAGGGACGCCTACGAGCAGTACTTC

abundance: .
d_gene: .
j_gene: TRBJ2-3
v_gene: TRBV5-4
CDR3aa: CASSLAVGQGQDTQYF
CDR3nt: TGTGCCAGCAGCTTGGCTGTAGGTCAGGGGCAAGATACGCAGTATTTT

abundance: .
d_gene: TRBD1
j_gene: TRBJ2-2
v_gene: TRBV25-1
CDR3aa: CASSGPGQGRTGELFF
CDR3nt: TGTGCCAGCAGTGGACCGGGACAGGGCCGCACCGGGGAGCTGTTTTTT

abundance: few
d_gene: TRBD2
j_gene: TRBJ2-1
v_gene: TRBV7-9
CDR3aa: CASSLGLAYYNEQFF
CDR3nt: TGTGCCAGCAGCTTAGGACTAGCGTACTACAATGAGCAGTTCTTC

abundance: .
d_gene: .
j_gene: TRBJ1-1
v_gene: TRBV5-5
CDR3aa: CASSLEWGAVAFF
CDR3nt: TGTGCCAGCAGCTTGGAATGGGGAGCTGTAGCTTTCTTT

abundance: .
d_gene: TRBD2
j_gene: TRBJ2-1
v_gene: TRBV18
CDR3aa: CASSPRGREGNEQFF
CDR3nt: TGTGCCAGCTCACCACGAGGCAGGGAGGGCAATGAGCAGTTCTTC

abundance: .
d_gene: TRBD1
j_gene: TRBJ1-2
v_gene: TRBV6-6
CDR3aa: CASSRDRQSGYTF
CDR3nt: TGTGCCAGCAGTCGGGACAGGCAGTCTGGCTACACCTTC

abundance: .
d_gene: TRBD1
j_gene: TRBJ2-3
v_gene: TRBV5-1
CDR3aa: CASSQLGQGQDTQYF
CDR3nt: TGCGCCAGCAGCCAGTTGGGACAGGGCCAAGATACGCAGTATTTT

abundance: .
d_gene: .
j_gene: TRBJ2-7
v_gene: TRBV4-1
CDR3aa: CASSQGWGPSSYEQYF
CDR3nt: TGCGCCAGCAGCCAAGGTTGGGGCCCTAGCTCCTACGAGCAGTACTTC

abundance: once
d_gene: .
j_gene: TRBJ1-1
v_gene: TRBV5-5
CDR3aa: CASSLWGGTEAFF
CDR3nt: TGTGCCAGCAGCTTGTGGGGGGGCACTGAAGCTTTCTTT

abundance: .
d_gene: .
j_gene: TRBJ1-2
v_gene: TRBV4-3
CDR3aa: CASSQLQGIYGYTF
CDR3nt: TGCGCCAGCAGCCAGCTACAGGGAATTTATGGCTACACCTTC

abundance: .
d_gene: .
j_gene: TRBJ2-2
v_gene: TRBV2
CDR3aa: CASSDPTTKNTGELFF
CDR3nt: TGTGCCAGCAGTGACCCTACAACTAAGAACACCGGGGAGCTGTTTTTT

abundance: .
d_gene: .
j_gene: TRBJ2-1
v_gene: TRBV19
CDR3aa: CASSLVGPLSYNEQFF
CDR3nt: TGTGCCAGTAGTCTAGTGGGGCCCCTCTCCTACAATGAGCAGTTCTTC

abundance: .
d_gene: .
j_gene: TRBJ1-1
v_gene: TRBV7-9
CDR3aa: CASSLSRQYTEAFF
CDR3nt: TGTGCCAGCAGCCTTAGTAGACAGTACACTGAAGCTTTCTTT

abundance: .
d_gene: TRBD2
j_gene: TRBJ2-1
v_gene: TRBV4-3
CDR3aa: CASSQERLAEYNEQFF
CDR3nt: TGCGCCAGCAGCCAAGAACGGCTAGCGGAGTACAATGAGCAGTTCTTC

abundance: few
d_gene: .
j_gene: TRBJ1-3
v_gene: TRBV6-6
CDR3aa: CASRYTGTGNTIYF
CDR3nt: TGTGCCAGCAGATACACAGGGACTGGAAACACCATATATTTT

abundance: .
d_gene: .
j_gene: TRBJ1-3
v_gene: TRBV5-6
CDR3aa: CASSLYRHSGNTIYF
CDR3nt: TGTGCCAGCAGTCTCTACAGGCACTCTGGAAACACCATATATTTT

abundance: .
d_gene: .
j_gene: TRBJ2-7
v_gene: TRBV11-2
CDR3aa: CASSLAVVQGLIYEQYF
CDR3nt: TGTGCCAGCAGCTTAGCTGTGGTCCAGGGTTTAATATACGAGCAGTACTTC

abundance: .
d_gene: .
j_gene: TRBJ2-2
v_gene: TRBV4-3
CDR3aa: CASSQTGGPLNAGELFF
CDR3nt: TGCGCCAGCAGCCAGACTGGAGGGCCTCTAAACGCCGGGGAGCTGTTTTTT

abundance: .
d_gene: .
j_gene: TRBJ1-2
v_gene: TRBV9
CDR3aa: CASSVLRGFHGYTF
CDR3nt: TGTGCCAGCAGCGTACTAAGGGGATTCCATGGCTACACCTTC

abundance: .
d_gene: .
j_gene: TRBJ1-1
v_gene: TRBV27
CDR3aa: CASSLWTAAGNTEAFF
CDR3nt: TGTGCCAGCAGTTTATGGACAGCGGCGGGGAACACTGAAGCTTTCTTT

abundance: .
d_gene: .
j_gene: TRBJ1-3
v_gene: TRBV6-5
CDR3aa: CASRRTFLSGNTIYF
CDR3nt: TGTGCCAGCAGGAGGACATTCCTTAGCGGAAACACCATATATTTT

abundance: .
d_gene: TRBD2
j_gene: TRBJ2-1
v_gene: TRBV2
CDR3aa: CAIKLGGRWFF
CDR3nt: TGTGCCATCAAACTCGGGGGGAGGTGGTTCTTC

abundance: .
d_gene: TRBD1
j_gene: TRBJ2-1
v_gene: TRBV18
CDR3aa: CASSTGGEQFF
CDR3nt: TGTGCCAGCTCCACAGGGGGTGAGCAGTTCTTC